This T cell receptor beta chain was observed in a study of identifying expanded T cells in peripheral blood. Study outcomes and limitations: Technical replicates showed roughly 1.2 changed clones; about 2 weeks around 15; four weeks 19.

Clones were sequenced by immunoSEQ multiplex PCR, and TCRdb holds only the in-frame ones, with some missing. This table holds around 78,000 clones, approximately 85% found once. The CDR3 extends over 17 amino acids. V was shortened by 3 bases and J by 0 bases, with 15 bases between the two germline ends. In germline, CDR1 is LNHDA, CDR2 SQIVND (reference sequence). This clone was picked up a small number of times. Its antigen is not known. Sequencing was carried out using blood. The V call is TRBV19, the J call TRBJ1-3; D not resolved. This clonotype originated in a person aged 18-70 years in good health. CDR3 DNA sequence: TGTGCCAGTAGTATTAGACGGGAAGCCTCCTCTGGAAACACCATATATTTT. Translated, it gives CASSIRREASSGNTIYF.